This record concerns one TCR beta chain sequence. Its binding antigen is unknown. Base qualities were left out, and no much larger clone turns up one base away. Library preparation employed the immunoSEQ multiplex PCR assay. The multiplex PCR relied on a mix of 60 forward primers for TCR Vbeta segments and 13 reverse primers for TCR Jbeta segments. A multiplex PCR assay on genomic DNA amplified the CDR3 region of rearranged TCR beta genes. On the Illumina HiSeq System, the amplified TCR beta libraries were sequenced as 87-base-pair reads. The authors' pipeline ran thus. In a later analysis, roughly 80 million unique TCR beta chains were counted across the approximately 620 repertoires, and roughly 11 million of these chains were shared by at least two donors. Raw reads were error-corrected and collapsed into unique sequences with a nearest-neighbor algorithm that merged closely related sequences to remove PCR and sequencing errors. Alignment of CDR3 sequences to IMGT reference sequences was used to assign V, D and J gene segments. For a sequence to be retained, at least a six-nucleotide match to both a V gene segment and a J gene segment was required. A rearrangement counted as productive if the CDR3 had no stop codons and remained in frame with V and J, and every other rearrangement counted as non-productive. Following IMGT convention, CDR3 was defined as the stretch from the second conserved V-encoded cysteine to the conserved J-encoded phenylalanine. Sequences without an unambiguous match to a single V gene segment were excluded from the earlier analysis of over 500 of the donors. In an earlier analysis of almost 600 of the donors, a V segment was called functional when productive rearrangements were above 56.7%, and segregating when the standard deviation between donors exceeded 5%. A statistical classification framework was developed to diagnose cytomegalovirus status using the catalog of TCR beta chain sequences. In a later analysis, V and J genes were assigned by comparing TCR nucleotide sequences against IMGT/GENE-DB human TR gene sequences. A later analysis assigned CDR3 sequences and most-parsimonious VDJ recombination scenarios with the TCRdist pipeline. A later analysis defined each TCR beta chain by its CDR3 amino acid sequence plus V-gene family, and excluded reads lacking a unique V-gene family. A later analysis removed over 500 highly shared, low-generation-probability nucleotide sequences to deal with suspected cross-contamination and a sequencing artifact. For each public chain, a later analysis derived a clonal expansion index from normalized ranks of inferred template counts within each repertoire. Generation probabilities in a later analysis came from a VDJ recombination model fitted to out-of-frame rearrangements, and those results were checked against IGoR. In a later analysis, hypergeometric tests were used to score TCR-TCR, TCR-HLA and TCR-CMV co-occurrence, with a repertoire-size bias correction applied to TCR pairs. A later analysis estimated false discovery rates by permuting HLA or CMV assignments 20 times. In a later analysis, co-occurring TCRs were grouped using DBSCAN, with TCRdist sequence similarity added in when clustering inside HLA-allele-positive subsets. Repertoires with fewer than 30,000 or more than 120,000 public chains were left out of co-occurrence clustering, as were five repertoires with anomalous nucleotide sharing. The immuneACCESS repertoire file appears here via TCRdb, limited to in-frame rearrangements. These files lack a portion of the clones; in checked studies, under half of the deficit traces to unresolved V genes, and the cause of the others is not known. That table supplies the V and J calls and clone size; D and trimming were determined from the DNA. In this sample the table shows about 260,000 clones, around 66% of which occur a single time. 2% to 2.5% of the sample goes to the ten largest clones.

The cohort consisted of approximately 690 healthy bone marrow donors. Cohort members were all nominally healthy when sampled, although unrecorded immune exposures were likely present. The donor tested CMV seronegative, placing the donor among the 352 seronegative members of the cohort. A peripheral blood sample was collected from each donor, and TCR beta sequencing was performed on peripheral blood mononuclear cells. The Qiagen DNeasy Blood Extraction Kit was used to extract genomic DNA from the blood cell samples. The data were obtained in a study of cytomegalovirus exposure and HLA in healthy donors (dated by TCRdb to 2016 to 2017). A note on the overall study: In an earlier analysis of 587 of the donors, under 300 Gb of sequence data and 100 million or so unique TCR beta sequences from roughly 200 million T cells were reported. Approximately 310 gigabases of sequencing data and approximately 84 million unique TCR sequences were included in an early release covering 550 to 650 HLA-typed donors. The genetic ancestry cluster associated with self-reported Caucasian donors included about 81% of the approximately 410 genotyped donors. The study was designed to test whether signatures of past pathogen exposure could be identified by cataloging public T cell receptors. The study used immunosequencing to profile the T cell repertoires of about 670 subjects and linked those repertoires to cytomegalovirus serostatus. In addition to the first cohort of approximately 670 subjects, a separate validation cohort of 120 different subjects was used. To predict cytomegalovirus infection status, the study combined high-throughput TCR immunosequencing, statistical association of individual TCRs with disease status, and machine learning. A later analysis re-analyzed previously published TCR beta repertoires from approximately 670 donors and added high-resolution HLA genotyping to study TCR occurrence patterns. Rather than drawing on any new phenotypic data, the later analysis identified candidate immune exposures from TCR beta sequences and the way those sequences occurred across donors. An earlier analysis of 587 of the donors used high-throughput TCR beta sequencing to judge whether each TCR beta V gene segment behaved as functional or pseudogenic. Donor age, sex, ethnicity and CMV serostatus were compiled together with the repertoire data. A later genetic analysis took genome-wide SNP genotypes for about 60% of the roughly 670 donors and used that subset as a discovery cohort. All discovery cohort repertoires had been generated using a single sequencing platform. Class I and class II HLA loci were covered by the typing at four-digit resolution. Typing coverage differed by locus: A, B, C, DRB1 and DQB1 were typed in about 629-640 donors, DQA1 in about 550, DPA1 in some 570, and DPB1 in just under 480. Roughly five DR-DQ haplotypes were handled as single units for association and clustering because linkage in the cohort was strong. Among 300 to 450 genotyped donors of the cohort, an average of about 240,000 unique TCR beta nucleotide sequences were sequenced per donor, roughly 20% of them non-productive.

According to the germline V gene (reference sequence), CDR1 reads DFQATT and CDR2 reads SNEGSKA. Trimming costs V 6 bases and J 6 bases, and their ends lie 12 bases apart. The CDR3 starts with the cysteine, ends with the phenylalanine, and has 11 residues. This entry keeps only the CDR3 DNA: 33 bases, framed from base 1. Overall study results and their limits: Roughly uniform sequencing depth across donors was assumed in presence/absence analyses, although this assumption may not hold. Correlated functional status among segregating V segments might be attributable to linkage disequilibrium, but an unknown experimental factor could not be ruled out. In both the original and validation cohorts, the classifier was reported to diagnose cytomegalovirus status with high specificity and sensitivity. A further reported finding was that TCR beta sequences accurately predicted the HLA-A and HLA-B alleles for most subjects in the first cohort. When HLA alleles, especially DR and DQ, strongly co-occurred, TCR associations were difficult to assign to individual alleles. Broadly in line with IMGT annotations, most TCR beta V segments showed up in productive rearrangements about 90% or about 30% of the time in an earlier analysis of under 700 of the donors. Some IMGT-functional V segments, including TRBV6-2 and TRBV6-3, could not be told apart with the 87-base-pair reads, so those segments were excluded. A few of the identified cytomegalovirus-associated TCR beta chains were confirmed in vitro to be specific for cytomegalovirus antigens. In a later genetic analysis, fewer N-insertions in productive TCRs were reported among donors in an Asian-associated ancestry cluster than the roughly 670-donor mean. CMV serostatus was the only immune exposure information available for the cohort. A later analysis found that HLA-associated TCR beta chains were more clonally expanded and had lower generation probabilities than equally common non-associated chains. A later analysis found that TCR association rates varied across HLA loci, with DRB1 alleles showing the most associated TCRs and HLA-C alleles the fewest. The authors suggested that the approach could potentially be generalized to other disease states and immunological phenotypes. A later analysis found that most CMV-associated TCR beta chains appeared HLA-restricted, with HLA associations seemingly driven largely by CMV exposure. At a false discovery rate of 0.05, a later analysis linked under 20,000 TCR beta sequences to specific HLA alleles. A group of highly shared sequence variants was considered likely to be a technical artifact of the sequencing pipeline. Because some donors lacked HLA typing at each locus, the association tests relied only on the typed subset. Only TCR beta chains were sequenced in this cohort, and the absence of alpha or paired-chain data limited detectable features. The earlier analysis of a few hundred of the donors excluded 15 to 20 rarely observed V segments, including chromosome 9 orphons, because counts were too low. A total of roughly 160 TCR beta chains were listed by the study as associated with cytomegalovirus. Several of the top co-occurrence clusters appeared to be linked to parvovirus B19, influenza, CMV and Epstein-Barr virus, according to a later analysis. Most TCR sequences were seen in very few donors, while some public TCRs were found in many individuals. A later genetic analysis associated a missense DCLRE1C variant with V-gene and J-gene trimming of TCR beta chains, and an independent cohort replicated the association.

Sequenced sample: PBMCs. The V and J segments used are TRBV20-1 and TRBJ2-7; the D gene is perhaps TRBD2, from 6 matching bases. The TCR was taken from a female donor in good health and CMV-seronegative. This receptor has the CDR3 CSAQGLGEQYF. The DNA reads TGCAGTGCGCAGGGACTTGGCGAGCAGTACTTC.